A single T cell receptor beta chain is shown here with its context. Its antigen is unknown. Germline-derived CDR1 and CDR2 are SGHRS and YFSETQ. V dropped 10 bases and J dropped 4 bases, with 14 bases sitting between them. This CDR3 has 12 residues. Then a second PCR, running roughly 6 to 11 cycles, was carried out with a sample-barcoded 5' primer and a J-beta primer mix. Unique molecular identifiers of 12 random nucleotides labeled each cDNA. TCRdb itself ran the 5' RACE reads through MiXCR, one entry per CDR3 protein. The table lists over 500,000 distinct CDR3 sequences, about 50% of them singletons, with roughly 12% in the top ten. This entry is derived from a study of blood T cells in healthy people across ages. Study-level points and caveats: With naive T cell percentage, TCR beta diversity showed a strong correlation. Underestimates were what the diversity estimates from one million T cells were considered to be.

Sequenced input: blood. The clonotype originates from a woman of 80 years or more in good health. V and J are TRBV5-1 and TRBJ2-5; D gene uncertain. As DNA, the CDR3 is TGCGCCGCATCGGACGACCGAGAGACCCAGTACTTC. Protein product: CAASDDRETQYF.